The 25 T cell receptor beta chains presented below share a single source sample, sequenced in a study of control samples from healthy donors and cancer patients. TCRdb keeps only in-frame clones here, not all; method: immunoSEQ multiplex PCR. The sample includes 190,000 or so clones, 90% to 95% of them seen just once. The sequenced sample was blood. The source is a man between 18 and 29 years old in good health.

This chain joins TRBV18 and TRBJ1-1, with unresolved D. From germline, CDR1 is KGHSH and CDR2 LQKENI. V lost 4 bases and J 2 bases, leaving 11 bases between the germline ends. CDR3 length: 14 amino acids. The CDR3 sequence is CASSQQNSNTEAFF. The CDR3 DNA reads as TGTGCCAGCTCACAACAGAACTCAAACACTGAAGCTTTCTTT.

The rearrangement uses TRBV6-5 and TRBJ1-3; the D gene is possibly TRBD1 (5 bases). Per the germline V gene, CDR1 is MNHEY and CDR2 is SVGAGI. With 6 bases removed from V and 5 bases from J, the gap between germline ends came to 14 bases. The CDR3 runs to 14 residues. In nucleotides, the CDR3 is TGTGCCAGCAGAACTCAGGGCGCAAGAAACACCATATATTTT. Protein product: CASRTQGARNTIYF.

This chain connects TRBV2 to TRBJ2-1; 7 bases are shared with TRBD1. CDR1 and CDR2 from the germline V gene are SNHLY and FYNNEI. The V and J ends lost 6 bases and 1 base, in that order; junction bases with no gene match: 3. There are 14 residues in the CDR3. CDR3 loop: CASRGGGSYNEQFF. CDR3 sequence (DNA): TGTGCCAGCAGAGGGGGCGGTTCCTACAATGAGCAGTTCTTC.

V gene TRBV6-5 combines with J gene TRBJ2-1, with 7 positions matching TRBD2. Unmatched junction bases numbered 2, after V lost 4 bases and J lost 2 bases. Germline lookup yields CDR1 MNHEY and CDR2 SVGAGI. The CDR3 has 14 amino acids. The chain's CDR3 is CASSWGGPYNEQFF. CDR3 DNA sequence: TGTGCCAGCAGTTGGGGGGGTCCCTACAATGAGCAGTTCTTC.

The chain employs TRBV11-3 and TRBJ1-1; D is uncertain. The CDR3 runs to 14 residues. Germline values: CDR1 SGHNT, CDR2 YENEEA. The ends were cut back, 4 bases at V and 0 bases at J, with 9 bases in the middle. CDR3 residues: CASSSRVLNTEAFF. The CDR3 DNA follows: TGTGCCAGCAGCTCAAGGGTGTTGAACACTGAAGCTTTCTTT.

The chain combines TRBV10-1 with TRBJ1-6; possible D gene TRBD1, 6 bases. Germline loops: CDR1 WNHNN, CDR2 SYGVQD (reference sequence). V lost 5 bases, J lost 7 bases, and 12 bases lay in between. This CDR3 is 14 amino acids long. CDR3 in DNA: TGCGCCAGCAGTTTGGGGACATTGAATTCACCCCTCCACTTT. It specifies CASSLGTLNSPLHF.

The chain links TRBV11-2 to TRBJ1-2, with 10 bases identical to TRBD1. Trimming removed 4 bases from V and 3 bases from J; junction bases left unmatched: 5. CDR1 is SGHAT, CDR2 FQNNGV, per germline. This CDR3 spans 15 amino acids. Here the CDR3 reads CASSYVGTGDYGYTF. As DNA, the CDR3 is TGTGCCAGCAGCTATGTAGGGACAGGGGACTATGGCTACACCTTC.

The chain uses TRBV30 and TRBJ2-2; a weak D match, TRBD2 (7 bases). Looked up from germline, CDR1 is GTSNPN and CDR2 is SVGIG (reference sequence). The CDR3 is made up of 14 amino acids. Deletions cut 8 bases from V and 4 bases from J, with 17 bases between. The CDR3 DNA is TGTGCCGGGACTGGGGGGGCGGGCACCGGGGAGCTGTTTTTT. It yields the protein CAGTGGAGTGELFF.

The chain has TRBV6-5 and TRBJ1-1; D is undetermined. The CDR3 consists of 15 residues. Germline V gives CDR1 MNHEY, CDR2 SVGAGI. Trimming removed 6 bases from V and 0 bases from J, with 14 bases in between. The CDR3 sequence is CASRMNRALNTEAFF. In nucleotides, the CDR3 is TGTGCCAGCAGGATGAACAGAGCTTTGAACACTGAAGCTTTCTTT.

The chain employs TRBV15 and TRBJ1-2, with unresolved D. The CDR3 covers 13 residues. Trimming shortened V by 0 bases and J by 6 bases, and 8 bases separated the two germline ends. Germline V gene sequence: CDR1 LNHNV, CDR2 YYDKDF (reference sequence). This chain's CDR3 is CATSRDIQDGYTF. The CDR3 DNA reads as TGTGCCACCAGCAGAGATATCCAGGATGGCTACACCTTC.

V is TRBV5-1 and J is TRBJ1-3; the D is unclear. CDR3 length: 16 amino acids. Germline-derived CDR1 and CDR2 are SGHRS and YFSETQ. V lost 1 base to trimming and J lost 0 bases, with 11 bases between them. The CDR3 DNA sequence: TGCGCCAGCAGCTTGCTGCCAGCCAGCTCTGGAAACACCATATATTTT. Encoded protein: CASSLLPASSGNTIYF.

This clone occurred a few times. The chain links TRBV6-6 to TRBJ2-6; 9 bases map to TRBD1. Losses at the gene ends were 5 bases for V and 0 bases for J; bases not matched to a gene: 8. This CDR3 is 18 amino acids long. In germline, CDR1 is MNHNY, CDR2 SVGAGI (reference sequence). CDR3 sequence: CASSPGGQGSSGANVLTF. The CDR3 region has the DNA TGTGCCAGCAGTCCAGGGGGACAGGGAAGCTCTGGGGCCAACGTCCTGACTTTC.

This clone occurred once. The chain recombines TRBV7-9 with TRBJ2-7; 12 nucleotides line up with TRBD1. The V segment lost 5 bases and the J segment 0 bases; nucleotides outside the gene matches: 8. Germline loops: CDR1 SEHNR, CDR2 FQNEAQ (reference sequence). This CDR3 has 17 amino acids. CDR3 nucleotide sequence: TGTGCCAGCAGCCCCGGGACAGGGGGCCTAAGCTCCTACGAGCAGTACTTC. Its translation is CASSPGTGGLSSYEQYF. The full variable domain, its missing parts supplied by reference TRBV7-9 and TRBJ2-7, is DTGVSQNPRHKITKRGQNVTFRCDPISEHNRLYWYRQTLGQGPEFLTYFQNEAQLEKSRLLSDRFSAERPKGSFSTLEIQRTEQGDSAMYLCASSPGTGGLSSYEQYFGPGTRLTVT.

This rearrangement joins TRBV6-1 to TRBJ2-6; 12 nucleotides match TRBD2. V was pared by 4 bases and J by 4 bases, with 5 bases of the junction left unmatched. CDR1 MNHNS and CDR2 SASEGT come from the germline V gene. The CDR3 consists of 17 residues. This CDR3 is CASSGLAGGSGANVLTF. The CDR3 coding sequence is TGTGCCAGCAGTGGCCTAGCGGGGGGGAGCGGGGCCAACGTCCTGACTTTC.

The V call is TRBV19, the J call TRBJ2-1; 9 bases match TRBD2. The V gene end was trimmed by 5 bases and the J gene end by 4 bases; junction bases not matched to a gene: 3. This CDR3 has 14 amino acids. Germline V gene sequence: CDR1 LNHDA, CDR2 SQIVND (reference sequence). Here the CDR3 reads CASSERGAYNEQFF. The DNA for the CDR3 is TGTGCCAGTAGTGAGCGGGGGGCATACAATGAGCAGTTCTTC.

The genes are TRBV2 and TRBJ1-4; D remains ambiguous. Germline V gives CDR1 SNHLY, CDR2 FYNNEI. V gave up 2 bases and J gave up 7 bases, with 11 bases separating them. The CDR3 spans 14 residues. The CDR3 DNA follows: TGTGCCAGCAGTGAATATAGGGTTGGTGAAAAACTGTTTTTT. Protein product: CASSEYRVGEKLFF.

The chain couples TRBV30 to TRBJ1-1; 7 bases match TRBD1. J gave up 1 base and V 3 bases, and 2 bases lay outside the gene matches. This CDR3 is built from 13 residues. The germline CDR1 and CDR2 sequences are GTSNPN and SVGIG (reference sequence). The CDR3 loop is CAWSRDRNTEAFF. The CDR3 DNA follows: TGTGCCTGGAGCAGGGACAGGAACACTGAAGCTTTCTTT.

The chain combines TRBV28 with TRBJ2-5; 7 positions match TRBD1. Germline loops: CDR1 MDHEN, CDR2 SYDVKM. Unmatched junction bases numbered 6, after V lost 6 bases and J lost 5 bases. This CDR3 is built from 13 residues. The CDR3 DNA reads as TGTGCCAGCAGGAGTAACAGGGGCGAGACCCAGTACTTC. The encoded protein is CASRSNRGETQYF.

The chain uses TRBV7-7 and TRBJ2-7; D gene uncertain. Germline CDR1 reads SSHAT; CDR2 reads FNYEAQ (reference sequence). V lost 5 bases and J lost 6, with 14 bases in between. This CDR3 contains 13 residues. The CDR3 coding sequence is TGTGCCAGCAGCCCAGAGGCCGGCCTCGAGCAGTACTTC. Translated, it gives CASSPEAGLEQYF. Filled out from reference TRBV7-7 and TRBJ2-7, the complete variable domain reads GAGVSQSPRYKVTKRGQDVTLRCDPISSHATLYWYQQALGQGPEFLTYFNYEAQPDKSGLPSDRFSAERPEGSISTLTIQRTEQRDSAMYRCASSPEAGLEQYFGPGTRLTVT.

The rearrangement uses TRBV5-1 and TRBJ2-7; D remains ambiguous. With 0 bases removed from V and 1 base from J, the gap between germline ends came to 5 bases. The CDR3 is made up of 13 amino acids. The V gene's germline CDR1 is SGHRS and CDR2 YFSETQ. CDR3 in amino acids: CASSLVSSYEQYF. The CDR3 nucleotides are TGCGCCAGCAGCTTGGTTTCTTCCTACGAGCAGTACTTC.

The chain is built from TRBV19 and TRBJ1-6; D is possibly TRBD1 (6 bases). V was cut by 7 bases and J by 11 bases, with 18 bases left in between. This CDR3 has 14 residues. Germline V gives CDR1 LNHDA, CDR2 SQIVND (reference sequence). The CDR3 sequence: CASKPSGVDPPLHF. CDR3 DNA: TGTGCCAGTAAACCGTCAGGGGTTGATCCACCCCTCCACTTT. The full variable domain, with the rest looked up from reference TRBV19 and TRBJ1-6, is DGGITQSPKYLFRKEGQNVTLSCEQNLNHDAMYWYRQDPGQGLRLIYYSQIVNDFQKGDIAEGYSVSREKKESFPLTVTSAQKNPTAFYLCASKPSGVDPPLHFGNGTRLTVT.

The chain uses TRBV6-4 and TRBJ1-1, with TRBD1 identical over 10 bases. The germline gives CDR1 MRHNA, CDR2 SNTAGT. The ends lost 6 bases at V and 7 bases at J; junction bases unmatched: 8. CDR3 length equals 14 residues. The DNA for the CDR3 is TGTGCCAGCAGGGGACAGGGGTCGTTCGGTGAAGCTTTCTTT. This translates into CASRGQGSFGEAFF.

The chain employs TRBV7-9 and TRBJ2-1; 8 nucleotides line up with TRBD2. The CDR3 covers 16 residues. Germline trimming cut 3 bases from V and 2 bases from J; bases unmatched to any gene: 6. CDR1 and CDR2 from the germline V gene are SEHNR and FQNEAQ (reference sequence). DNA for the CDR3: TGTGCCAGCAGCTTCGAAGTAGCGGGGACCTACAATGAGCAGTTCTTC. Its translation is CASSFEVAGTYNEQFF.

This chain uses TRBV6-5 with TRBJ1-1; 8 bases are a match to TRBD1. This CDR3 has 13 amino acids. CDR1 and CDR2 from the germline V gene are MNHEY and SVGAGI. V shed 6 bases, J shed 4 bases, and the junction held 4 bases outside the gene matches. CDR3 loop: CASSRQGSTEAFF. The CDR3 DNA reads as TGTGCCAGCAGCCGACAGGGGTCCACTGAAGCTTTCTTT.

The chain combines TRBV18 with TRBJ2-7; 10 bases match TRBD1. V lost 5 bases, J lost 2 bases, and 3 bases stayed unmatched. The CDR3 covers 14 residues. Per the germline V gene, CDR1 is KGHSH and CDR2 is LQKENI. CDR3 in DNA: TGTGCCAGCTCAAGGGACAGGGGAACCTACGAGCAGTACTTC. As protein: CASSRDRGTYEQYF.